This section outlines one T cell receptor beta chain sequence together with its context. Its antigen is currently unknown. This CDR3 is built from 15 residues. CDR1 is SGHAT, CDR2 FQNNGV, per germline. This entry comes from a study of T cells expressing NK-cell markers. In the study overall: The eight sequenced donors comprised seven who were HCMV-seropositive and one who was seronegative. Whole-study results and caveats: The study found dominant NKG2C+ clonotypes at roughly 1.0-8% of CD8+ T cells in six donors. For several donors, these clonotypes were likewise the leading ones in the CD3+CD56-NKG2C+ fraction.

UMIs were included in TCR beta cDNA generated by 5'RACE template switching. After re-calling the 5' RACE reads, TCRdb lists one entry per CDR3 protein, DNA absent. Recorded for this sample: more than 90,000 distinct CDR3 sequences. The sequencing input was blood T cells: a sorted CD56 or NKG2C T cell subset, CD4+ or CD8+ T cells, or bulk PBMC T cells (not recorded which). This sequence originates from a woman aged 18-69 years in good health. The rearrangement joins TRBV11-2 to TRBJ2-4; checking the TCRdb D call of TRBD1 is not possible without DNA. The CDR3 sequence is CASRPQGSAKNIQYF.